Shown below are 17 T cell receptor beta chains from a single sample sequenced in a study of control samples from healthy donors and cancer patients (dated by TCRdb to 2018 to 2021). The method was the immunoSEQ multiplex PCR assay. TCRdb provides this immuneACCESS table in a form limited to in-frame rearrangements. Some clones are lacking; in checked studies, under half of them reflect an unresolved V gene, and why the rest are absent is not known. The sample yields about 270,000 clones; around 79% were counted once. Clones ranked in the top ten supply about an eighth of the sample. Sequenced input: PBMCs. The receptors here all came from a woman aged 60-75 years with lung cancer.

The CDR3 nucleotides are TGTGCCTGGAGTGCGGGGTGGAACACTGAAGCTTTCTTT. Translation: CAWSAGWNTEAFF. This chain uses TRBV30 with TRBJ1-1, with D unresolved. The CDR3 sequence is 13 residues long. V lost 1 base and J lost 1, with 7 bases in between. The germline CDR1 and CDR2 sequences are GTSNPN and SVGIG (reference sequence).

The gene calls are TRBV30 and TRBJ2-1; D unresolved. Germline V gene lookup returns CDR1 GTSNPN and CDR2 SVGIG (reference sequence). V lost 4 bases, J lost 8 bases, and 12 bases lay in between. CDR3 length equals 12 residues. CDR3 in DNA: TGTGCCTGGACTCGACTTTTCGATGAGCAGTTCTTC. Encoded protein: CAWTRLFDEQFF.

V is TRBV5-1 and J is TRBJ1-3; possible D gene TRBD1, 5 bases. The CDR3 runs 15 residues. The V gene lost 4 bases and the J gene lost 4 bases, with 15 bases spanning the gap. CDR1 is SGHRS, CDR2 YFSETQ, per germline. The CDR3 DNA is TGCGCCAGCAGCGTGGGGCAGACGGAGGGAAACACCATATATTTT. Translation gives CASSVGQTEGNTIYF. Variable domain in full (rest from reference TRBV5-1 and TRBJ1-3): KAGVTQTPRYLIKTRGQQVTLSCSPISGHRSVSWYQQTPGQGLQFLFEYFSETQRNKGNFPGRFSGRQFSNSRSEMNVSTLELGDSALYLCASSVGQTEGNTIYFGEGSWLTVV.

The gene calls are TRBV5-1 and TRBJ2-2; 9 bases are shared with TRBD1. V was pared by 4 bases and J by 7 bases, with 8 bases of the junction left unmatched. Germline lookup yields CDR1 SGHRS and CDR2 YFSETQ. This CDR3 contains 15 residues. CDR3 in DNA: TGCGCCAGCAGCCGTGACAGGGGGTCGGGCGGGGAGCTGTTTTTT. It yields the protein CASSRDRGSGGELFF.

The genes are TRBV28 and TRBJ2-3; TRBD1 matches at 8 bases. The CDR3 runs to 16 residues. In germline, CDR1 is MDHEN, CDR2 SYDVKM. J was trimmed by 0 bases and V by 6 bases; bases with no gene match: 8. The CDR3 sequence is CASSPPGTGSTDTQYF. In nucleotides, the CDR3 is TGTGCCAGCAGCCCTCCTGGGACAGGTAGCACAGATACGCAGTATTTT.

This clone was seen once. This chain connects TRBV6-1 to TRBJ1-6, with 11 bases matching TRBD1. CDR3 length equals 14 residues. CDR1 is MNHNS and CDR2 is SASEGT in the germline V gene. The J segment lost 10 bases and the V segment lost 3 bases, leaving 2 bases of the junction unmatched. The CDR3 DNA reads TGTGCCAGCAGTGAGGGGACAGGGGGATCACCCCTCCACTTT. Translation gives CASSEGTGGSPLHF.

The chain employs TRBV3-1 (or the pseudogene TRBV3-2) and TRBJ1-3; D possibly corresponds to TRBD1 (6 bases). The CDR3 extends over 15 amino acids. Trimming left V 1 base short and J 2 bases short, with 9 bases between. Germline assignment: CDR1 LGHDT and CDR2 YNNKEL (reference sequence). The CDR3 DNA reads TGTGCCAGCAGCCAAGGCAAGGGGGCTGGAAACACCATATATTTT. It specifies CASSQGKGAGNTIYF.

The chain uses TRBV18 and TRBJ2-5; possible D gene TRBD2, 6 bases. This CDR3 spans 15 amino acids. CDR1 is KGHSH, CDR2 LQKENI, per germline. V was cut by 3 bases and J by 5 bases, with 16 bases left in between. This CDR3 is CASSPGTAEGETQYF. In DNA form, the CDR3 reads TGTGCCAGCTCACCGGGGACTGCCGAGGGGGAGACCCAGTACTTC.

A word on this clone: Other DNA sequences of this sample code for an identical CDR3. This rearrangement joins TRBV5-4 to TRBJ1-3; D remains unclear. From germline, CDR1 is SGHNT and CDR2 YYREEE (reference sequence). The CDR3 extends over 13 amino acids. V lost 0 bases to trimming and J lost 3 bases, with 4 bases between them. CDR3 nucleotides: TGTGCCAGCAGCTTGGCAGGTGGAAACACCATATATTTT. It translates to CASSLAGGNTIYF.

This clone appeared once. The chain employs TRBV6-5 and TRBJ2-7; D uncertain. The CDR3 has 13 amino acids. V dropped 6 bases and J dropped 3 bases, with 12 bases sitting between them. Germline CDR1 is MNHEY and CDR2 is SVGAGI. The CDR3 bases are TGTGCCAGCAGGAGTTTCGCGCACTACGAGCAGTACTTC. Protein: CASRSFAHYEQYF.

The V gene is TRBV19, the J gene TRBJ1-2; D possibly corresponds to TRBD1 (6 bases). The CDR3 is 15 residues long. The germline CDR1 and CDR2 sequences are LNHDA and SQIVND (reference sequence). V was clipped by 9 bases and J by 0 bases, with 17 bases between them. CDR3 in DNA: TGTGCCAGCCGGGACAAGACCGCTCCTAACTATGGCTACACCTTC. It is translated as CASRDKTAPNYGYTF. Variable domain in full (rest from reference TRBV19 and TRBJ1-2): DGGITQSPKYLFRKEGQNVTLSCEQNLNHDAMYWYRQDPGQGLRLIYYSQIVNDFQKGDIAEGYSVSREKKESFPLTVTSAQKNPTAFYLCASRDKTAPNYGYTFGSGTRLTVV.

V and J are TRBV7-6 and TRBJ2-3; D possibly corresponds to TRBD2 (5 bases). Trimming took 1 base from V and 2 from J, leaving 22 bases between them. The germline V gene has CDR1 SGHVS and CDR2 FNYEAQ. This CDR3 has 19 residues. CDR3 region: CASSLEPSGRAGFTDTQYF. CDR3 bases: TGTGCCAGCAGCTTAGAACCTTCGGGAAGGGCGGGTTTCACAGATACGCAGTATTTT.

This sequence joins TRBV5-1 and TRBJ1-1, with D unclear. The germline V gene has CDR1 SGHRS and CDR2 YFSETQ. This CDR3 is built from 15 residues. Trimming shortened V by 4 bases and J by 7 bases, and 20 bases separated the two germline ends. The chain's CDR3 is CASSRNQDPISEAFF. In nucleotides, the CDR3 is TGCGCCAGCAGCCGAAACCAGGATCCTATTAGTGAAGCTTTCTTT.

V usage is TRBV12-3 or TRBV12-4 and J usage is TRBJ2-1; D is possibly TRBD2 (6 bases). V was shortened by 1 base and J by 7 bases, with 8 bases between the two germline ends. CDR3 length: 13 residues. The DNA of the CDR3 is TGTGCCAGCAGTTTAGATGCGGGAAATGAGCAGTTCTTC. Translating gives CASSLDAGNEQFF.

CDR3 region: CASSIDRDTQYF. The CDR3 bases are TGTGCCAGTAGTATAGATCGAGATACGCAGTATTTT. The V call is TRBV19, the J call TRBJ2-3, with D unresolved. The CDR3 runs to 12 residues. In germline, CDR1 is LNHDA, CDR2 SQIVND (reference sequence). V was trimmed by 0 bases and J by 5 bases, leaving 3 bases between them.

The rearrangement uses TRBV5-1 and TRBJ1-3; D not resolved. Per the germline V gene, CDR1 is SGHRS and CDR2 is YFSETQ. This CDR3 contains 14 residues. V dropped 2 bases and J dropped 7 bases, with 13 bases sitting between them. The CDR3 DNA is TGCGCCAGCAGCTTTTACCCGTCCGGGAACACCATATATTTT. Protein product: CASSFYPSGNTIYF.

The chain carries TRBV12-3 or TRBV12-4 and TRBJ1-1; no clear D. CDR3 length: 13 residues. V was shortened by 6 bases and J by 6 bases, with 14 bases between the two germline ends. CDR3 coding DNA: TGTGCCAGCAGCCAAACCACTTTCTCTGAAGCTTTCTTT. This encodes CASSQTTFSEAFF.